A selection of T cell receptor beta chains follows, all from one sample in a study of cytotoxic CD8 clonotypes in ibrutinib-treated CLL. Clones were sequenced by immunoSEQ multiplex PCR, and TCRdb holds only the in-frame ones, with some missing. In the table there are about 130,000 clones, over 60% of which are singletons. The material was PBMCs, obtained after 12 months of ibrutinib treatment. The receptors shown here come from a human donor with chronic lymphocytic leukemia. CDR3s include the opening cysteine and the closing phenylalanine or tryptophan. Fields, in order: clone size, V gene, J gene, D gene, CDR3 DNA, CDR3 protein. The D gene is left open where the match is weak. Rows may omit the clone size; those that give it use once, few, many or a size class.

abundance: NA; v_gene: TRBV28; j_gene: TRBJ2-2; d_gene: TRBD1; CDR3nt: TGTGCCAGCAGGACAATGAAACAGGGGGCCGGGGAGCTGTTTTTT; CDR3aa: CASRTMKQGAGELFF
abundance: NA; v_gene: TRBV12-5; j_gene: TRBJ1-1; d_gene: NA; CDR3nt: TGTGCTAGTGGTTTGGAAAGGTGGACTGAAGCTTTCTTT; CDR3aa: CASGLERWTEAFF
abundance: NA; v_gene: TRBV19; j_gene: TRBJ1-1; d_gene: NA; CDR3nt: TGTGCCAGTAGTATGTTAATGAACACTGAAGCTTTCTTT; CDR3aa: CASSMLMNTEAFF
abundance: NA; v_gene: TRBV10-3; j_gene: TRBJ2-2; d_gene: NA; CDR3nt: TGTGCCATCAGTGAGATCCCCCAGACCGGGGAGCTGTTTTTT; CDR3aa: CAISEIPQTGELFF
abundance: once; v_gene: TRBV30; j_gene: TRBJ2-3; d_gene: NA; CDR3nt: TGTGCCTGGCAAGCGGGCATTAGCCGTACGCAGTATTTT; CDR3aa: CAWQAGISRTQYF
abundance: NA; v_gene: TRBV28; j_gene: TRBJ2-3; d_gene: NA; CDR3nt: TGTGCCAGCAGGGAATGGGGGGTGGCAGATACGCAGTATTTT; CDR3aa: CASREWGVADTQYF
abundance: NA; v_gene: TRBV9; j_gene: TRBJ1-1; d_gene: NA; CDR3nt: TGTGCCAGCAGCCCGGGCATGAACACTGAAGCTTTCTTT; CDR3aa: CASSPGMNTEAFF
abundance: NA; v_gene: TRBV28; j_gene: TRBJ2-7; d_gene: NA; CDR3nt: TGTGCCAGCAGCCGGGAGTCCCCCTACGAGCAGTACTTC; CDR3aa: CASSRESPYEQYF
abundance: NA; v_gene: TRBV7-3; j_gene: TRBJ2-2; d_gene: NA; CDR3nt: TGTGCCAGCAGCCCCCAAATCGGGGAGCTGTTTTTT; CDR3aa: CASSPQIGELFF
abundance: NA; v_gene: TRBV7-2; j_gene: TRBJ2-3; d_gene: NA; CDR3nt: TGTGCCAGCACCCTTGACGGGAGCGGTACAGATACGCAGTATTTT; CDR3aa: CASTLDGSGTDTQYF
abundance: few; v_gene: TRBV7-2; j_gene: TRBJ1-4; d_gene: NA; CDR3nt: TGTGCCAGCAGCCGAACTATTAATGAAAAACTGTTTTTT; CDR3aa: CASSRTINEKLFF
abundance: NA; v_gene: TRBV4-2; j_gene: TRBJ2-3; d_gene: NA; CDR3nt: TGTGCCAGCAGCCAAGGTTCTACTAGCTTTACAGATACGCAGTATTTT; CDR3aa: CASSQGSTSFTDTQYF
abundance: once; v_gene: TRBV4-2; j_gene: TRBJ2-7; d_gene: TRBD2; CDR3nt: TGTGCCAGCAGCCAAGGGGACCAAGGACTAGCAGGAATACGTGAGCAGTACTTC; CDR3aa: CASSQGDQGLAGIREQYF
abundance: NA; v_gene: TRBV7-9; j_gene: TRBJ1-1; d_gene: NA; CDR3nt: TGTGCCAGCAGCTTAAAATGGCCTGGGAAGCTTTCCACTGAAGCTTTCTTT; CDR3aa: CASSLKWPGKLSTEAFF
abundance: NA; v_gene: TRBV7-9; j_gene: TRBJ2-2; d_gene: NA; CDR3nt: TGTGCCAGCAGCTTACCCCGGGACACCCGGGAGCTGTTTTTT; CDR3aa: CASSLPRDTRELFF
abundance: NA; v_gene: TRBV7-9; j_gene: TRBJ2-4; d_gene: NA; CDR3nt: TGTGCCAGCAGCCCGTCTAGGAAGGTTACCAAAAACATTCAGTACTTC; CDR3aa: CASSPSRKVTKNIQYF
abundance: NA; v_gene: TRBV7-9; j_gene: TRBJ2-5; d_gene: TRBD1; CDR3nt: TGTGCCAGCAGCTACGGACAGGTACAAGAGACCCAGTACTTC; CDR3aa: CASSYGQVQETQYF
abundance: NA; v_gene: TRBV18; j_gene: TRBJ2-5; d_gene: TRBD2; CDR3nt: TGTGCCAGCTCACCCGCGGCGGGAGTCCGGGAGACCCAGTACTTC; CDR3aa: CASSPAAGVRETQYF
abundance: NA; v_gene: TRBV4-2; j_gene: TRBJ1-4; d_gene: TRBD1; CDR3nt: TGTGCCAGCAGCAAGCCCGACAGGGTTATTGAAAAACTGTTTTTT; CDR3aa: CASSKPDRVIEKLFF
abundance: NA; v_gene: TRBV30; j_gene: TRBJ2-7; d_gene: TRBD2; CDR3nt: TGTGCCTGGAGTCCCTTTCTAGCGGGAGCCTACTACGAGCAGTACTTC; CDR3aa: CAWSPFLAGAYYEQYF
abundance: NA; v_gene: TRBV6-1; j_gene: TRBJ1-5; d_gene: NA; CDR3nt: TGTGCCAGCAGTGAGGAGTCTCGGCAGCCCCAGCATTTT; CDR3aa: CASSEESRQPQHF
abundance: once; v_gene: TRBV5-1; j_gene: TRBJ1-4; d_gene: NA; CDR3nt: TGCGCCAGCAGCTTGGCCGCAAAGGGAGTCGAGGAAAAACTGTTTTTT; CDR3aa: CASSLAAKGVEEKLFF
abundance: once; v_gene: TRBV11-3; j_gene: TRBJ2-3; d_gene: NA; CDR3nt: TGTGCCAGCAGCTTAGGCGGGACCACAACCACAGATACGCAGTATTTT; CDR3aa: CASSLGGTTTTDTQYF
abundance: NA; v_gene: TRBV6-5; j_gene: TRBJ2-7; d_gene: NA; CDR3nt: TGTGCCAGCAGGTATGATCGGGAAGACTACGAGCAGTACTTC; CDR3aa: CASRYDREDYEQYF
abundance: NA; v_gene: TRBV2; j_gene: TRBJ2-3; d_gene: NA; CDR3nt: TGTGCCAGCACCGCAGATACGCAGTATTTT; CDR3aa: CASTADTQYF
abundance: once; v_gene: TRBV19; j_gene: TRBJ1-5; d_gene: NA; CDR3nt: TGTGCCAGTAGTATCGGGCAGGGCGGGTATCAGCCCCAGCATTTT; CDR3aa: CASSIGQGGYQPQHF
abundance: once; v_gene: TRBV5-1; j_gene: TRBJ2-3; d_gene: NA; CDR3nt: TGCGCCAGCAGCTTGATCACAGATACGCAGTATTTT; CDR3aa: CASSLITDTQYF
abundance: NA; v_gene: TRBV20-1; j_gene: TRBJ1-2; d_gene: NA; CDR3nt: TGCAGTGTACCCCACCCCTATGGCTACACCTTC; CDR3aa: CSVPHPYGYTF
abundance: once; v_gene: TRBV28; j_gene: TRBJ1-1; d_gene: TRBD1; CDR3nt: TGTGCCAGCAGTTTATCTCACAGGGGCCGGGAAGCTTTCTTT; CDR3aa: CASSLSHRGREAFF
abundance: NA; v_gene: TRBV9; j_gene: TRBJ2-7; d_gene: TRBD2; CDR3nt: TGTGCCAGCAGCCCCAGACTAGCGGGAGCCTACGAGCAGTACTTC; CDR3aa: CASSPRLAGAYEQYF
abundance: few; v_gene: TRBV27; j_gene: TRBJ2-1; d_gene: TRBD2; CDR3nt: TGTGCCAGCAGGCTACGAGCGGGAGAAAGGTACAATGAGCAGTTCTTC; CDR3aa: CASRLRAGERYNEQFF
abundance: NA; v_gene: TRBV7-2; j_gene: TRBJ2-5; d_gene: NA; CDR3nt: TGTGCCAGCAGCCGAAGAGGCGAGACCCAGTACTTC; CDR3aa: CASSRRGETQYF
abundance: once; v_gene: TRBV11-1; j_gene: TRBJ1-1; d_gene: TRBD1; CDR3nt: TGTGCCAGCAGCCCCGCGGAGGGGGCGAACACTGAAGCTTTCTTT; CDR3aa: CASSPAEGANTEAFF
abundance: once; v_gene: TRBV15; j_gene: TRBJ2-7; d_gene: NA; CDR3nt: TGTGCCACCAGCAGAGAGATACCGTACTACGAGCAGTACTTC; CDR3aa: CATSREIPYYEQYF
abundance: NA; v_gene: TRBV15; j_gene: TRBJ1-5; d_gene: NA; CDR3nt: TGTGCCACCAGCAGCGGGTCGGGGACGTCCAATCAGCCCCAGCATTTT; CDR3aa: CATSSGSGTSNQPQHF
abundance: NA; v_gene: TRBV4-2; j_gene: TRBJ1-2; d_gene: NA; CDR3nt: TGTGCCAGCAGCCAAGTTGTGGATTATGGCTACACCTTC; CDR3aa: CASSQVVDYGYTF
abundance: NA; v_gene: TRBV27; j_gene: TRBJ2-7; d_gene: NA; CDR3nt: TGTGCCAGCAGTTTAAACAGGGTCCCCTACGAGCAGTACTTC; CDR3aa: CASSLNRVPYEQYF
abundance: NA; v_gene: TRBV7-2; j_gene: TRBJ1-2; d_gene: NA; CDR3nt: TGTGCCAGCAGCTACCAGCGGACCCTTCCTAGTCCTAACTATGGCTACACCTTC; CDR3aa: CASSYQRTLPSPNYGYTF
abundance: once; v_gene: TRBV6-6; j_gene: TRBJ2-2; d_gene: NA; CDR3nt: TGTGCCAGCGAGAGCACCGGGGAGCTGTTTTTT; CDR3aa: CASESTGELFF
abundance: few; v_gene: TRBV6-5; j_gene: TRBJ1-1; d_gene: NA; CDR3nt: TGTGCCAGCAGTTACCGTGGGACCTACACTGAAGCTTTCTTT; CDR3aa: CASSYRGTYTEAFF
abundance: NA; v_gene: TRBV25-1; j_gene: TRBJ2-1; d_gene: TRBD2; CDR3nt: TGTGCCAGCAGTGATCTATGGACTAGCGGTCTCAATGAGCAGTTCTTC; CDR3aa: CASSDLWTSGLNEQFF